This T cell receptor beta chain was captured in a study of OX40 agonist ivuxolimab in advanced cancers. Findings and limits, study-wide: Among the lowest peripheral clonal expansion occurred in 0.1-3.0 mg/kg partial responders. CD4+ and CD8+ T cells in blood underwent clonal expansion by week 6 at 0.1 to 3.0 mg/kg.

V dropped 0 bases and J dropped 7 bases, with 7 bases sitting between them. CDR1 SGHDT and CDR2 YYEEEE come from the germline V gene. This CDR3 is built from 12 residues. Of note for this clone: As yet, its antigen is unknown.

Sequencing was performed with immunoSEQ multiplex PCR; in TCRdb, only in-frame clones are kept and a portion is missing. The sample includes 80,000 to 100,000 clones, 90% to 95% of them seen just once. The specimen was CD4+ or CD8+ T cells sorted from blood, collected in a trial of the OX40 agonist ivuxolimab. This TCR derives from an adult with an advanced solid tumor such as melanoma, head and neck, liver or kidney cancer. This sequence joins TRBV5-6 and TRBJ1-2; a possible D gene is TRBD1 (5 bases). The CDR3 spells CASSLEGPGYTF. The CDR3 coding sequence is TGTGCCAGCAGCTTGGAGGGGCCTGGCTACACCTTC.